Listed here are 5 T cell receptor beta chains from one sample, sequenced in a study of T cell responses to AZD1222 COVID-19 vaccine. Method: immunoSEQ multiplex PCR; TCRdb's copy keeps in-frame clones and lacks some. The sample includes 75,000 to 100,000 clones, nearly 90% of them seen just once. This specimen was peripheral blood, taken on day 0 of AZD1222 vaccination. Receptor source: an adult in good health.

This clone was detected a few times. CDR3 residues: CASSQGRRSEQYF. DNA for the CDR3: TGCGCCAGCAGCCAAGGGCGTAGGAGCGAGCAGTACTTC. The J gene is TRBJ2-7, the V gene TRBV4-3; D unclear. There are 13 residues in the CDR3. Germline V gene sequence: CDR1 LGHNA, CDR2 YSLEER. With 1 base removed from V and 6 bases from J, the gap between germline ends came to 10 bases.

V gene TRBV27 combines with J gene TRBJ1-2; D might be TRBD1 (5 bases). V was cut by 2 bases and J by 3 bases, with 16 bases left in between. The length of the CDR3 is 16 residues. CDR1 and CDR2 (germline): MNHEY, SMNVEV (reference sequence). The CDR3 loop reads CASSLGLRGRDYGYTF. For the CDR3, the DNA is TGTGCCAGCAGTTTAGGACTCCGGGGGAGGGACTATGGCTACACCTTC.

The CDR3 here is CASSLARTGGSYNSPLHF. The CDR3 DNA reads TGTGCCAGCAGCTTAGCCAGGACAGGGGGCTCCTATAATTCACCCCTCCACTTT. The chain joins TRBV11-2 to TRBJ1-6; 10 bases are shared with TRBD1. Germline V gene data show CDR1 as SGHAT and CDR2 as FQNNGV. The CDR3 extends over 18 amino acids. Trimming took 1 base from V and 0 from J; bases not matched to a gene: 3. Based on the CDR3 plus reference TRBV11-2 and TRBJ1-6, the full variable domain is EAGVAQSPRYKIIEKRQSVAFWCNPISGHATLYWYQQILGQGPKLLIQFQNNGVVDDSQLPKDRFSAERLKGVDSTLKIQPAKLEDSAVYLCASSLARTGGSYNSPLHFGNGTRLTVT.

In its sample, this clone was seen once. The chain couples TRBV5-1 to TRBJ2-7, with D uncertain. CDR1 SGHRS and CDR2 YFSETQ come from the germline V gene. V lost 5 bases to trimming and J lost 3 bases, with 9 bases between them. This CDR3 is built from 12 residues. The CDR3 region is CASRVGSYEQYF. CDR3 DNA sequence: TGCGCCAGCAGGGTAGGAAGCTACGAGCAGTACTTC.

The chain uses TRBV18 and TRBJ1-1; D ambiguous. The CDR3 is made up of 13 amino acids. Germline CDR1 reads KGHSH; CDR2 reads LQKENI. The V end was cut by 3 bases, the J end by 6 bases, with 11 bases between. The CDR3 nucleotides are TGTGCCAGCTCACCCGAGGGTTTCGCTGAAGCTTTCTTT. Its translation: CASSPEGFAEAFF. Looking up the rest from reference TRBV18 and TRBJ1-1 gives the full variable domain: NAGVMQNPRHLVRRRGQEARLRCSPMKGHSHVYWYRQLPEEGLKFMVYLQKENIIDESGMPKERFSAEFPKEGPSILRIQQVVRGDSAAYFCASSPEGFAEAFFGQGTRLTVV.